One sample yielded the 25 T cell receptor beta chains listed below, sequenced in a study of blood T cells in healthy people across ages (dated by TCRdb to the mid-2010s). The library was prepared using 5' RACE. The run used an Illumina HiSeq 2500. A second PCR of about 6 to 12 cycles was run with a J-beta primer mix and a sample-barcoded 5' primer. TCRdb ran its own pipeline on the public reads, namely fastp trimming at Q25 and MiXCR clone calling, and kept in-frame beta chains. Every CDR3 protein is listed once, alongside the most common genes and DNA of its rows. For this sample the table gives about 830,000 distinct CDR3 sequences, of which around 62% were detected only once. Around a quarter of the sample is taken by the ten largest. Input material: blood. Source of these receptors: a man aged 25 to 40 in good health.

The V call is TRBV20-1, the J call TRBJ2-6; TRBD1 is a possible D gene (6 bases). The CDR3 is made up of 16 amino acids. Germline loops: CDR1 DFQATT, CDR2 SNEGSKA (reference sequence). V lost 5 bases and J 0 bases, leaving 14 bases between the germline ends. The CDR3 nucleotides are TGCAGTGCTCCCGGGACACGGACCTCTGGGGCCAACGTCCTGACTTTC. Translating it yields CSAPGTRTSGANVLTF.

This chain connects TRBV9 to TRBJ2-1; no definite D call. Between the trimmed V and J ends, which lost 0 bases and 5 bases, there was a span of 9 bases. CDR3 length: 14 residues. Germline V gene lookup returns CDR1 SGDLS and CDR2 YYNGEE. CDR3 DNA: TGTGCCAGCAGCGTAGGCGGCAGCAACAATGAGCAGTTCTTC. Translation: CASSVGGSNNEQFF.

The chain employs TRBV5-1 and TRBJ2-7, with TRBD1 matching 7 bases. CDR3 length: 15 residues. With V trimmed by 4 bases and J by 6 bases, 13 bases remained unmatched. Looked up from germline, CDR1 is SGHRS and CDR2 is YFSETQ. The CDR3 loop is CASSGGQAMVSEQYF. DNA of the CDR3: TGCGCCAGCAGCGGAGGACAGGCAATGGTTTCCGAGCAGTACTTC.

V gene TRBV4-3 combines with J gene TRBJ2-5, with 8 bases fitting TRBD2. This CDR3 spans 15 amino acids. Per the germline V gene, CDR1 is LGHNA and CDR2 is YSLEER. V shed 5 bases, J shed 2 bases, and the junction held 7 bases outside the gene matches. In DNA form, the CDR3 reads TGCGCCAGCAGCACCGCCGCGGGGGGACAAGAGACCCAGTACTTC. It yields the protein CASSTAAGGQETQYF.

The chain joins TRBV7-9 to TRBJ2-3, with 11 nucleotides matching TRBD2. Germline V gene sequence: CDR1 SEHNR, CDR2 FQNEAQ (reference sequence). The CDR3 contains 16 residues. J lost 9 bases, V lost 3 bases, and 11 bases had no gene match. CDR3 coding DNA: TGTGCCAGCAGCTTGGATCTAGCGGGGGGAAGTTACACGCAGTATTTT. Amino acid sequence: CASSLDLAGGSYTQYF.

The V and J genes are TRBV3-1 and TRBJ2-4, with TRBD1 as a possible D gene (5 bases). With the DNA end fitting TRBJ2-5 better, the J assignment may be wrong. CDR1 LGHDT and CDR2 YNNKEL come from the germline V gene (reference sequence). The CDR3 spans 14 residues. CDR3 DNA sequence: TGTGCCAGCAGCCAAGCCGGACAAGGAGAGACCCAGTACTTC. Encoded protein: CASSQAGQGETQYF.

The CDR3 nucleotides read TGCAGCGTCCCCCTAGACGGGTGGGGAGGGGAGCTGTTTTTT. Encoded protein: CSVPLDGWGGELFF. The J gene is TRBJ2-2, the V gene TRBV29-1; no reliable D call. Germline V gene sequence: CDR1 SQVTM, CDR2 ANQGSEA. The CDR3 sequence is 14 residues long. V lost 6 bases to trimming and J lost 8 bases, with 19 bases between them.

The CDR3 coding sequence is TGCAGTGCTAGCCCGACAGGGTTTTTGGGAGAGACCCAGTACTTC. This gives the protein CSASPTGFLGETQYF. The rearrangement joins TRBV20-1 to TRBJ2-5; 7 nucleotides agree with TRBD1. This CDR3 has 15 amino acids. Trimming took 3 bases from V and 4 from J; bases not matched to a gene: 11. Germline values: CDR1 DFQATT, CDR2 SNEGSKA (reference sequence).

This clonotype showed up just once. This chain uses TRBV7-3 with TRBJ2-3, with 8 bases fitting TRBD2. The J segment lost 7 bases and the V segment lost 5 bases, leaving 17 bases of the junction unmatched. CDR3 length: 17 amino acids. In germline, CDR1 is SGHTA, CDR2 FQGTGA. CDR3 sequence (DNA): TGTGCCAGCAGCCCCCATTCCAGTCGGGGGGGAACAAATACGCAGTATTTT. Its translation is CASSPHSSRGGTNTQYF.

The chain couples TRBV6-5 to TRBJ2-7; TRBD2 is a possible D gene (6 bases). V was shortened by 2 bases and J by 11 bases, with 10 bases between the two germline ends. The CDR3 spans 11 residues. Germline V gene data show CDR1 as MNHEY and CDR2 as SVGAGI. The CDR3 here is CASSYGGIEYF. As DNA, the CDR3 is TGTGCCAGCAGTTACGGAGGGATCGAGTACTTC.

The sample holds one count of this clonotype. V usage is TRBV20-1 and J usage is TRBJ1-2, with D unresolved. The CDR3 extends over 14 amino acids. V lost 2 bases and J lost 1, with 11 bases in between. Germline V gives CDR1 DFQATT, CDR2 SNEGSKA (reference sequence). This CDR3 is CSARIPESNYGYTF. CDR3 nucleotide sequence: TGCAGTGCTAGAATACCCGAGAGTAACTATGGCTACACCTTC.

J is TRBJ1-2 and V is TRBV7-9; 7 positions agree with TRBD1. V lost 3 bases and J lost 6; bases outside the gene matches: 4. In germline, CDR1 is SEHNR, CDR2 FQNEAQ (reference sequence). The CDR3 sequence is 13 residues long. The DNA of the CDR3 is TGTGCCAGCAGCTTCGACAGGGTGGATGGCTACACCTTC. Amino acids: CASSFDRVDGYTF.

There are a few counts of this clonotype. V is TRBV4-2 and J is TRBJ2-5; the D call may be TRBD1 or TRBD2 (5 bases each). The V end lost 1 base, the J end lost 6 bases, and 12 bases lay between the germline ends. The germline gives CDR1 LGHNA, CDR2 YNFKEQ. There are 14 residues in the CDR3. The CDR3 here is CASSQGGQGQTQYF. In DNA, the CDR3 is TGTGCCAGCAGCCAAGGAGGGCAGGGCCAGACCCAGTACTTC.

This clonotype was picked up a small number of times. This chain links TRBV12-3 or TRBV12-4 with TRBJ2-1; D is possibly TRBD2 (7 bases). Trimming took 3 bases from V and 7 from J, leaving 13 bases between them. The CDR3 is 14 amino acids. In DNA, the CDR3 is TGTGCCAGCAGTTTTGGGGGGGGCAGGAATGAGCAGTTCTTC. It encodes CASSFGGGRNEQFF.

This clonotype was counted only a few times. The rearrangement joins TRBV2 to TRBJ1-2; D ambiguous. CDR1 and CDR2 (germline): SNHLY, FYNNEI. The ends were cut back, 3 bases at V and 7 bases at J, with 18 bases in the middle. The CDR3 sequence is 15 residues long. Here the CDR3 reads CASSESIGSYVGYTF. In nucleotides, the CDR3 is TGTGCCAGCAGTGAGAGTATAGGAAGCTACGTTGGCTACACCTTC.

This clonotype was observed a few times. The chain links TRBV29-1 to TRBJ2-1; D not certain. Deletions cut 3 bases from V and 4 bases from J, with 7 bases between. Per germline, CDR1 SQVTM and CDR2 ANQGSEA. The CDR3 covers 12 residues. CDR3 nucleotides: TGCAGCGTTGACGGTAAATACAATGAGCAGTTCTTC. This translates into CSVDGKYNEQFF.

This clonotype was seen only a few times. The chain recombines TRBV28 with TRBJ2-3; unclear D gene. Deletions cut 6 bases from V and 10 bases from J, with 17 bases between. The CDR3 covers 13 residues. CDR1 MDHEN and CDR2 SYDVKM come from the germline V gene. This CDR3 reads CASSPESTSAQYF. CDR3 bases: TGTGCCAGCAGCCCCGAATCCACTTCCGCGCAGTATTTT.

CDR3 region: CASSYPGGLVTEAFF. CDR3 coding DNA: TGTGCCAGCAGTTACCCCGGGGGTCTGGTCACTGAAGCTTTCTTT. The gene calls are TRBV6-2 or TRBV6-3 and TRBJ1-1; tentative D call: TRBD1 (5 bases). The CDR3 covers 15 residues. Germline lookup yields CDR1 MNHEY and CDR2 SVGEGT. Between the trimmed V and J ends, which lost 2 bases and 4 bases, there was a span of 14 bases.

This chain connects TRBV6-2 or TRBV6-3 to TRBJ2-3; 10 nucleotides line up with TRBD2. The junction had 4 bases not matched to a gene; V was cut back by 6 bases and J by 10 bases. Germline V gene data show CDR1 as MNHEY and CDR2 as SVGEGT. CDR3 size: 12 residues. CDR3 bases: TGTGCCAGCAGGCCTAGCGGGGGCGCGCAGTATTTT. Its protein is CASRPSGGAQYF.

The sample holds a few counts of this clonotype. The chain is built from TRBV20-1 and TRBJ2-5; 9 nucleotides match TRBD2. CDR3 size: 16 residues. J was trimmed by 5 bases and V by 6 bases; bases with no gene match: 16. Germline-derived CDR1 and CDR2 are DFQATT and SNEGSKA (reference sequence). The CDR3 sequence: CSAQRGAQTVGETQYF. The DNA of the CDR3 is TGCAGTGCCCAGCGGGGGGCCCAGACAGTAGGGGAGACCCAGTACTTC.

In this sample, this clonotype turned up once. The chain combines TRBV14 with TRBJ2-4; TRBD1 might be the D (6 bases). Germline CDR1 and CDR2: SGHDN and FVKESK. The CDR3 contains 12 residues. Trimming shortened V by 9 bases and J by 6 bases, and 12 bases separated the two germline ends. The CDR3 spells CASGQSLNIQYF. CDR3 nucleotide sequence: TGTGCCAGTGGACAGAGTCTAAACATTCAGTACTTC. Supplemented by reference TRBV14 and TRBJ2-4, the full variable domain reads EAGVTQFPSHSVIEKGQTVTLRCDPISGHDNLYWYRRVMGKEIKFLLHFVKESKQDESGMPNNRFLAERTGGTYSTLKVQPAELEDSGVYFCASGQSLNIQYFGAGTRLSVL.

V is TRBV7-3 and J is TRBJ2-1, with D perhaps TRBD2 (6 bases). Germline assignment: CDR1 SGHTA and CDR2 FQGTGA. V lost 4 bases, J lost 6 bases, and 16 bases lay in between. The CDR3 sequence is 15 residues long. The CDR3 region is CASSSPGRGLNEQFF. DNA of the CDR3: TGTGCCAGCAGCTCCCCCGGGCGGGGTCTCAATGAGCAGTTCTTC.

This clonotype showed up just a few times. The chain has TRBV20-1 and TRBJ1-2; D unclear. Germline V lookup: CDR1 DFQATT, CDR2 SNEGSKA (reference sequence). This CDR3 spans 14 amino acids. The V and J ends lost 3 bases and 8 bases respectively, with 19 bases between them. CDR3 DNA sequence: TGCAGTGCTAGCCCCTTAGGGCGGGAAGTCGGCTACACCTTC. It is translated as CSASPLGREVGYTF.

This clonotype came up a few times. This chain connects TRBV4-2 to TRBJ2-5, with 8 bases identical to TRBD2. The J call is doubtful: the DNA matches TRBJ2-7 better. In germline, CDR1 is LGHNA, CDR2 YNFKEQ. The CDR3 length is 14 residues. The CDR3 reads CASSPAVAGYEQYF. Here the CDR3 DNA reads TGTGCCAGCAGCCCCGCGGTAGCGGGGTACGAGCAGTACTTC.

This clonotype has just a few counts. This chain connects TRBV29-1 to TRBJ2-7; unclear D gene. The CDR3 spans 13 residues. Germline loops: CDR1 SQVTM, CDR2 ANQGSEA. V lost 0 bases, J lost 1 base, and 7 bases lay in between. The DNA for the CDR3 is TGCAGCGTTGAAGACCCGCTATCCTACGAGCAGTACTTC. Its translation is CSVEDPLSYEQYF.